These T cell receptor beta chains were read from a single sample in a study of early T cells in non-severe SARS-CoV-2 infection. One entry per CDR3 protein results from TCRdb running MiXCR on the 5' RACE reads. Counted here are about 83,000 distinct CDR3 sequences, more than 9% occurring once; the ten biggest clones make up under 8%. The sequenced sample was whole blood. These receptors came from an adult who was a healthcare worker with PCR-confirmed SARS-CoV-2 infection or an uninfected control (not recorded which). Each CDR3 is given with its conserved first and last residue. A D gene is named only where the DNA matches it firmly. Rows may omit the clone size; those that give it use once, few, many or a size class.

clone_size: many; d_call: NA; v_call: TRBV20-1; j_call: TRBJ2-7; cdr3_nt: TGCAGTGCTAGTACGGGACGGGGCTACGAGCAGTACTTC; cdr3_aa: CSASTGRGYEQYF
clone_size: many; d_call: NA; v_call: TRBV29-1; j_call: TRBJ2-1; cdr3_nt: TGCAGCGCGAGGGCAGGGGTATTTGGTGAGCAGTTCTTC; cdr3_aa: CSARAGVFGEQFF
clone_size: NA; d_call: TRBD1; v_call: TRBV12-3/TRBV12-4; j_call: TRBJ1-2; cdr3_nt: TGTGCCAGCAGGGACAGGGGTGGCTATGGCTACACCTTC; cdr3_aa: CASRDRGGYGYTF
clone_size: few; d_call: TRBD1; v_call: TRBV7-6; j_call: TRBJ2-6; cdr3_nt: TGTGCCAGCAGCCCCGGGACAGCTAGCTCTGGGGCCAACGTCCTGACTTTC; cdr3_aa: CASSPGTASSGANVLTF
clone_size: NA; d_call: NA; v_call: TRBV30; j_call: TRBJ2-2; cdr3_nt: TGTGCCTGGAGTGTAGGTGCTAGCAGGTCCGGGGAGCTGTTTTTT; cdr3_aa: CAWSVGASRSGELFF
clone_size: NA; d_call: NA; v_call: TRBV27; j_call: TRBJ1-1; cdr3_nt: TGTGCCAGCAGTTTAGGTTGGGACTTGAACACTGAAGCTTTCTTT; cdr3_aa: CASSLGWDLNTEAFF
clone_size: few; d_call: NA; v_call: TRBV12-3/TRBV12-4; j_call: TRBJ2-5; cdr3_nt: TGTGCCAGCAGTTTCTTACGTGCGACCCCCCTCGGGGAGACCCAGTACTTC; cdr3_aa: CASSFLRATPLGETQYF
clone_size: NA; d_call: NA; v_call: TRBV11-2; j_call: TRBJ2-6; cdr3_nt: TGTGCCAGCAGCCAAACTCAGGCTGGGGCCAACGTCCTGACTTTC; cdr3_aa: CASSQTQAGANVLTF
clone_size: few; d_call: NA; v_call: TRBV20-1; j_call: TRBJ2-1; cdr3_nt: TGCAGTGCTGGGCTAGACTACGGTCGGAATGAGCAGTTCTTC; cdr3_aa: CSAGLDYGRNEQFF
clone_size: NA; d_call: NA; v_call: TRBV11-2; j_call: TRBJ2-3; cdr3_nt: TGTGCCAGCAGCTTAGTGATCCGGGCGGGAAGCACAGATACGCAGTATTTT; cdr3_aa: CASSLVIRAGSTDTQYF
clone_size: many; d_call: TRBD2; v_call: TRBV3-1; j_call: TRBJ2-7; cdr3_nt: TGTGCCAGCAGCCCGGGACTAGCGGGTATCTCCTACGAGCAGTACTTC; cdr3_aa: CASSPGLAGISYEQYF
clone_size: many; d_call: NA; v_call: TRBV2; j_call: TRBJ2-6; cdr3_nt: TGTGCCTCGGGTGGCAACGTCCTGACTTTC; cdr3_aa: CASGGNVLTF
clone_size: NA; d_call: TRBD1; v_call: TRBV7-8; j_call: TRBJ1-5; cdr3_nt: TGTGCCAGCAGCTTCCCCGGACAGGGAATTTCGGCCCAGCATTTT; cdr3_aa: CASSFPGQGISAQHF
clone_size: few; d_call: NA; v_call: TRBV7-2; j_call: TRBJ2-4; cdr3_nt: TGTGCCAGCAGCGTTACAATGGGAAACATTCAGTACTTC; cdr3_aa: CASSVTMGNIQYF
clone_size: many; d_call: NA; v_call: TRBV7-9; j_call: TRBJ2-3; cdr3_nt: TGTGCCAGCAGCTCCACCGGGCTCACGTGGTATTTT; cdr3_aa: CASSSTGLTWYF
clone_size: many; d_call: NA; v_call: TRBV5-6; j_call: TRBJ2-7; cdr3_nt: TGTGCCAGCAGCTTCCTGGCCTCGGCGGAGCAGTACTTC; cdr3_aa: CASSFLASAEQYF
clone_size: NA; d_call: NA; v_call: TRBV12-3/TRBV12-4; j_call: TRBJ1-4; cdr3_nt: TGTGCCAGCAGTACACAACAGGGATTGGAAAAACTGTTTTTT; cdr3_aa: CASSTQQGLEKLFF
clone_size: many; d_call: TRBD2; v_call: TRBV10-2; j_call: TRBJ2-7; cdr3_nt: TGCGCCAGCACCACTAGCGGCTCCTACGAGCAGTACTTC; cdr3_aa: CASTTSGSYEQYF
clone_size: NA; d_call: TRBD2; v_call: TRBV6-1; j_call: TRBJ2-1; cdr3_nt: TGTGCCAGCAGTGAAGGGGGTGTCATAGCGGGAGGGCACAACAATGAGCAGTTCTTC; cdr3_aa: CASSEGGVIAGGHNNEQFF
clone_size: few; d_call: NA; v_call: TRBV6-1; j_call: TRBJ1-2; cdr3_nt: TGTGCCAGCAGTTTCAGGGAAGATGGCTACACCTTC; cdr3_aa: CASSFREDGYTF
clone_size: NA; d_call: NA; v_call: TRBV15; j_call: TRBJ2-5; cdr3_nt: TGTGCCACCAGTACGGGACCGCGAGAGACCCAGTACTTC; cdr3_aa: CATSTGPRETQYF
clone_size: many; d_call: TRBD1; v_call: TRBV19; j_call: TRBJ2-7; cdr3_nt: TGTGCCAGTAGCGCAGACAGGGGGCGCGCCGAGCAGTACTTC; cdr3_aa: CASSADRGRAEQYF
clone_size: few; d_call: TRBD2; v_call: TRBV3-1; j_call: TRBJ2-7; cdr3_nt: TGTGCCAGCAGCCAATCGACTAGCGGGGGAGGTCGCGAGCAGTACTTC; cdr3_aa: CASSQSTSGGGREQYF
clone_size: NA; d_call: NA; v_call: TRBV15; j_call: TRBJ1-2; cdr3_nt: TGTGCCACCGCGGGCGCCGGGTGGGGGGACTTCTATGGCTACACCTTC; cdr3_aa: CATAGAGWGDFYGYTF
clone_size: NA; d_call: NA; v_call: TRBV29-1; j_call: TRBJ1-1; cdr3_nt: TGCAGCGTTGAATCCGAGTCGAACACTGAAGCTTTCTTT; cdr3_aa: CSVESESNTEAFF
clone_size: NA; d_call: TRBD1; v_call: TRBV27; j_call: TRBJ2-5; cdr3_nt: TGTGCCAGCAGTCTGCGTGGGACAGCGGAGACCCAGTACTTC; cdr3_aa: CASSLRGTAETQYF
clone_size: many; d_call: NA; v_call: TRBV28; j_call: TRBJ1-2; cdr3_nt: TGTGCCAGCAGGGTCACCGGGACTTACTATGGCTACACCTTC; cdr3_aa: CASRVTGTYYGYTF
clone_size: NA; d_call: NA; v_call: TRBV6-4; j_call: TRBJ1-4; cdr3_nt: TGTGCCAGGGAGGGACGGACCGAAAAACTGTTTTTT; cdr3_aa: CAREGRTEKLFF
clone_size: NA; d_call: NA; v_call: TRBV7-2; j_call: TRBJ1-6; cdr3_nt: TGTGCCAGCAGCTTAGAGGCCAGTTGGCAGACAAATTCACCCCTCCACTTT; cdr3_aa: CASSLEASWQTNSPLHF
clone_size: few; d_call: NA; v_call: TRBV12-3/TRBV12-4; j_call: TRBJ1-5; cdr3_nt: TGTGCCAGGACTGGGTTGGGGGCCCTAAATCAGCCCCAGCATTTT; cdr3_aa: CARTGLGALNQPQHF
clone_size: NA; d_call: NA; v_call: TRBV9; j_call: TRBJ1-1; cdr3_nt: TGTGCCAGCAGCGTAGGTCTGGGGGCCAACACTGAAGCTTTCTTT; cdr3_aa: CASSVGLGANTEAFF
clone_size: NA; d_call: NA; v_call: TRBV29-1; j_call: TRBJ2-1; cdr3_nt: TGCAGCGTTGAAGATCTGGGGAGAACCGGTTCTGAGCAGTTCTTC; cdr3_aa: CSVEDLGRTGSEQFF
clone_size: NA; d_call: NA; v_call: TRBV7-2; j_call: TRBJ2-5; cdr3_nt: TGTGCCAGCAGAAAAAGGGCGGGTGCGGAGACCCAGTACTTC; cdr3_aa: CASRKRAGAETQYF
clone_size: NA; d_call: NA; v_call: TRBV5-1; j_call: TRBJ2-7; cdr3_nt: TGCGCCAGCAGCTTGGTCGTCAGTCCCTACGAGCAGTACTTC; cdr3_aa: CASSLVVSPYEQYF
clone_size: NA; d_call: NA; v_call: TRBV30; j_call: TRBJ1-1; cdr3_nt: TGTGCCTGGAGTAAGGTCGCTGAAGCTTTCTTT; cdr3_aa: CAWSKVAEAFF
clone_size: many; d_call: NA; v_call: TRBV12-3/TRBV12-4; j_call: TRBJ2-2; cdr3_nt: TGTGCCAGCAGTTTACGGGGCGGGGAGCTGTTTTTT; cdr3_aa: CASSLRGGELFF
clone_size: NA; d_call: NA; v_call: TRBV6-5; j_call: TRBJ1-2; cdr3_nt: TGTGCCAGCACCTTAGATACTAACTATGGCTACACCTTC; cdr3_aa: CASTLDTNYGYTF
clone_size: many; d_call: NA; v_call: TRBV12-3/TRBV12-4; j_call: TRBJ2-7; cdr3_nt: TGTGCCAGCAGTGACATTCCGGGACGGGGGTCTTACGAGCAGTACTTC; cdr3_aa: CASSDIPGRGSYEQYF
clone_size: many; d_call: NA; v_call: TRBV27; j_call: TRBJ2-7; cdr3_nt: TGTGCCAGCAGCCCGCGGGGTCCCCAAGACTCCGAGCAGTACTTC; cdr3_aa: CASSPRGPQDSEQYF
clone_size: few; d_call: NA; v_call: TRBV7-9; j_call: TRBJ1-2; cdr3_nt: TGTGCCAGTCACGGGGACGGGCCCTATGGCTACACCTTC; cdr3_aa: CASHGDGPYGYTF
clone_size: few; d_call: NA; v_call: TRBV7-2; j_call: TRBJ1-6; cdr3_nt: TGTGCCAGCAGCTTAATGTGGTCACCCCTCCACTTT; cdr3_aa: CASSLMWSPLHF
clone_size: NA; d_call: TRBD1; v_call: TRBV5-1; j_call: TRBJ2-1; cdr3_nt: TGCGCCAGCAGCTTGTGGACAGGAGTAGGAAATGAGCAGTTCTTC; cdr3_aa: CASSLWTGVGNEQFF
clone_size: NA; d_call: NA; v_call: TRBV6-6; j_call: TRBJ1-5; cdr3_nt: TGTGCCAGCAGTTACTCGGGTGACAATCAGCCCCAGCATTTT; cdr3_aa: CASSYSGDNQPQHF
clone_size: many; d_call: NA; v_call: TRBV5-1; j_call: TRBJ2-1; cdr3_nt: TGCGCCAGCAGCTTGGATAGCGGCTTCTACAATGAGCAGTTCTTC; cdr3_aa: CASSLDSGFYNEQFF
clone_size: NA; d_call: NA; v_call: TRBV6-2/TRBV6-3; j_call: TRBJ2-5; cdr3_nt: TGTGCCAGCAGTTACATCGGGGAGACCCAGTACTTC; cdr3_aa: CASSYIGETQYF
clone_size: NA; d_call: NA; v_call: TRBV18; j_call: TRBJ1-1; cdr3_nt: TGTGCCAGCTCAGCGGGGACTCCTGAAGCTTTCTTT; cdr3_aa: CASSAGTPEAFF
clone_size: few; d_call: TRBD1; v_call: TRBV2; j_call: TRBJ2-4; cdr3_nt: TGTGCCAGCAATCGACAGGGAACCGGAAAAGAGGGGCAAAACATTCAGTACTTC; cdr3_aa: CASNRQGTGKEGQNIQYF
clone_size: NA; d_call: NA; v_call: TRBV6-5; j_call: TRBJ2-6; cdr3_nt: TGTGCCAGCAGTTATTCGGACACTCTAGTCCTGACTTTC; cdr3_aa: CASSYSDTLVLTF
clone_size: few; d_call: NA; v_call: TRBV3-1; j_call: TRBJ2-3; cdr3_nt: TGTGCCAGCAAGAACAGGGCTACAGATACGCAGTATTTT; cdr3_aa: CASKNRATDTQYF